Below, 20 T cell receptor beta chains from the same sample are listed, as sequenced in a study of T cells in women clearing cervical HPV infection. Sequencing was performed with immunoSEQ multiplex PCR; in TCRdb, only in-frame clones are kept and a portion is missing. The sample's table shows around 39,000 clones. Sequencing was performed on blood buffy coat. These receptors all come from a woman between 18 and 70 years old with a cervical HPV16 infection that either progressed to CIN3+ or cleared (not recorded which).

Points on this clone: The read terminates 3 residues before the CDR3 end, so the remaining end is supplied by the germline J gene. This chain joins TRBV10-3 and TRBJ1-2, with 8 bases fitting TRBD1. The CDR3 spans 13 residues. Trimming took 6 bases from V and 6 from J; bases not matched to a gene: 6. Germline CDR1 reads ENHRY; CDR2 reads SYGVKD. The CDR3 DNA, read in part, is TGTGCCATCAGCATCGGACAGGGCAATGGC. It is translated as CAISIGQGNG. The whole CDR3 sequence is CAISIGQGNGYTF.

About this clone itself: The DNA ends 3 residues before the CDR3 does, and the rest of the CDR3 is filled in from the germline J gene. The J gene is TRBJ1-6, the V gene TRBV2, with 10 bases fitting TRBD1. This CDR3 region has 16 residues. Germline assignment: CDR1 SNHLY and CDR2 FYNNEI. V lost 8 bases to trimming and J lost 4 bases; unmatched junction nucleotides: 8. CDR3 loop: CASQRQGAGYNSPLHF. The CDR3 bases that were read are TGTGCCAGCCAAAGACAGGGGGCGGGTTATAATTCACCC.

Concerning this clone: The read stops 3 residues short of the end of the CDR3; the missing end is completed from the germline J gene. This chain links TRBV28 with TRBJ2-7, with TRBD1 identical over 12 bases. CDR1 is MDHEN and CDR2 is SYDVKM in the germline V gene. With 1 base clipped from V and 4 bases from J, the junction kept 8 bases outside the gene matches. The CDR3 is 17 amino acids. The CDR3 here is CASSLSGVGQGAYEQYF. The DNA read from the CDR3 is TGTGCCAGCAGTTTATCGGGGGTGGGACAGGGGGCTTACGAG.

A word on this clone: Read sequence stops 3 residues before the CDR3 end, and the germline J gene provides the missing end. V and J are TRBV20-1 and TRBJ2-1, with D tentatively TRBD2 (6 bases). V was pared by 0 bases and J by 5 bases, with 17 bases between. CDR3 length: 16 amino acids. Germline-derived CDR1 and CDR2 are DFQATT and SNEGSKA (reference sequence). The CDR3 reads CSARDRFSGSHNEQFF. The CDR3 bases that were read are TGCAGTGCTAGAGATCGGTTTAGCGGCAGTCACAATGAG.

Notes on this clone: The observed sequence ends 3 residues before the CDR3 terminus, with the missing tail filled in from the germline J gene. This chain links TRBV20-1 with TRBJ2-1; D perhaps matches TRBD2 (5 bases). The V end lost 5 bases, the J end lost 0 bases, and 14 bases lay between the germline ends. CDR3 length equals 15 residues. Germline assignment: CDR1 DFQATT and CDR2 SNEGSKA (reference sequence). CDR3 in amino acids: CSAPPGFSSYNEQFF. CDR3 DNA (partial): TGCAGTGCTCCCCCGGGGTTTAGCTCCTACAATGAG.

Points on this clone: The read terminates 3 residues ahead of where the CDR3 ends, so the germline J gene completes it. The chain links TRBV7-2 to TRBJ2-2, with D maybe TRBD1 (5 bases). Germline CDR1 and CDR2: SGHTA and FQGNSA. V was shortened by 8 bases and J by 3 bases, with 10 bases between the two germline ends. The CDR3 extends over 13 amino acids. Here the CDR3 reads CASGRDHTGELFF. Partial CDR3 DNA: TGTGCCAGCGGCAGGGATCACACCGGGGAG. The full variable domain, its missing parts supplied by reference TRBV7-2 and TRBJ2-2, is GAGVSQSPSNKVTEKGKDVELRCDPISGHTALYWYRQSLGQGLEFLIYFQGNSAPDKSGLPSDRFSAERTGGSVSTLTIQRTQQEDSAVYLCASGRDHTGELFFGEGSRLTVL.

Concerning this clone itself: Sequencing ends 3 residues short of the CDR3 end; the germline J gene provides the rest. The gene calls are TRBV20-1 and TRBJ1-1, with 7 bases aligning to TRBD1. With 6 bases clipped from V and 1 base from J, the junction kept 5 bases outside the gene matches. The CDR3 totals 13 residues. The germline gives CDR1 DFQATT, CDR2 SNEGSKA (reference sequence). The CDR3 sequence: CSARDRGNTEAFF. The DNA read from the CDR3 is TGCAGTGCCAGGGACAGAGGGAACACTGAA.

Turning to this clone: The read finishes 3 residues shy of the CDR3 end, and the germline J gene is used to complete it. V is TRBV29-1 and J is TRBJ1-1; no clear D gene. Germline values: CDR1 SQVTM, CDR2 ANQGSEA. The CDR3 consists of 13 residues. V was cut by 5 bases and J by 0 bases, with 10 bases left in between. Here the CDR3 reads CSVRVSLNTEAFF. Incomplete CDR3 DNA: TGCAGCGTTCGGGTAAGCCTGAACACTGAA.

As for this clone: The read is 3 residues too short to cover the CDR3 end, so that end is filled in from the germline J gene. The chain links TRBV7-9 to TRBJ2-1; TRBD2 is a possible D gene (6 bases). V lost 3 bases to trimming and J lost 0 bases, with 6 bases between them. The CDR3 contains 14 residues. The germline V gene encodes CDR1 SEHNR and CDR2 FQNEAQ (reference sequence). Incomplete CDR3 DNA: TGTGCCAGCAGCTTGACTAGCTCCTACAATGAG. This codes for CASSLTSSYNE. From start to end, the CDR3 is CASSLTSSYNEQFF.

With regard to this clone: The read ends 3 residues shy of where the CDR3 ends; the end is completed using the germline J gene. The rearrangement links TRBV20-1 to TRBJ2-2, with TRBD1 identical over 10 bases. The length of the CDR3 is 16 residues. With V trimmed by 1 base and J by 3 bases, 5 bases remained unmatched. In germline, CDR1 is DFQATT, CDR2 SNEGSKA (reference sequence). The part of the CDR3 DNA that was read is TGCAGTGCTAGAGTAGAAGGACAGGGGGACACCGGGGAG. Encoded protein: CSARVEGQGDTGE. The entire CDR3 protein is CSARVEGQGDTGELFF.

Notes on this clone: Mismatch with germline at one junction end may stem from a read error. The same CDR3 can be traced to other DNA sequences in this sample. The chain's CDR3 is CASSRDTSSGNTIYF. The sequenced part of the CDR3 DNA is TGTGCCAGCAGTCGGGACACGAGCTCTGGAAACACT. The gene calls are TRBV6-2 or TRBV6-3 and TRBJ1-3, with D perhaps matching TRBD1 (6 bases). The read is 3 residues too short to cover the CDR3 end, so that end is filled in from the germline J gene. Germline-derived CDR1 and CDR2 are MNHEY and SVGEGT. The CDR3 runs 15 residues.

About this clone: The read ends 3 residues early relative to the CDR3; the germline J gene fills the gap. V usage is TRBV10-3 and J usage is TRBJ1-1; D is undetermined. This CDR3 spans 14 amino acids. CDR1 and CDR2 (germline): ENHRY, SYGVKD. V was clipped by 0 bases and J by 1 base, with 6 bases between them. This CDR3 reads CAISESSGNTEAFF. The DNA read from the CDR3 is TGTGCCATCAGTGAGTCGAGCGGGAACACTGAA.

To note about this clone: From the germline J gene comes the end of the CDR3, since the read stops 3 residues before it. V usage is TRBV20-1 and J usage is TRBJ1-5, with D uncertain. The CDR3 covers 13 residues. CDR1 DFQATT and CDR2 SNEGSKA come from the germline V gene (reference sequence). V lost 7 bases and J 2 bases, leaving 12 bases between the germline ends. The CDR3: CSVTGGGNQPQHF. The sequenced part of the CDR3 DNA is TGCAGTGTTACGGGTGGAGGCAATCAGCCC.

Partial CDR3 DNA: TGTGCCAGCAGCTTATATCGCGGACATCAGCCG. Its translation is CASSLYRGHQP. The entire CDR3 sequence reads CASSLYRGHQPQYF. The chain employs TRBV7-8 and TRBJ2-3, with TRBD1 as a possible D gene (5 bases). The read gets to within 3 residues of the CDR3 end, and the germline J gene fills in the rest. Per the germline V gene, CDR1 is SGHVS and CDR2 is FQNEAQ. CDR3 length: 14 amino acids.

The CDR3: CASSPTGAQGYTF. CDR3 DNA (partial): TGTGCCAGCAGCCCAACAGGGGCTCAGGGC. J is TRBJ1-2 and V is TRBV7-9; 7 positions match TRBD1. The read ends 3 residues shy of where the CDR3 ends; the end is completed using the germline J gene. Germline assignment: CDR1 SEHNR and CDR2 FQNEAQ (reference sequence). The CDR3 contains 13 residues.

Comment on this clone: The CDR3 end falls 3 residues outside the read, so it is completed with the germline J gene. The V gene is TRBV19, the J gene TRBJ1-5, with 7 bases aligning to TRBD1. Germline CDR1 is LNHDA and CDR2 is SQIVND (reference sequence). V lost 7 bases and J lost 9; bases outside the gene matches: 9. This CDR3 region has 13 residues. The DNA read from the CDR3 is TGTGCCAGTACCACTTCAGGGGGTATGCCC. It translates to CASTTSGGMP. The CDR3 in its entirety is CASTTSGGMPQHF.

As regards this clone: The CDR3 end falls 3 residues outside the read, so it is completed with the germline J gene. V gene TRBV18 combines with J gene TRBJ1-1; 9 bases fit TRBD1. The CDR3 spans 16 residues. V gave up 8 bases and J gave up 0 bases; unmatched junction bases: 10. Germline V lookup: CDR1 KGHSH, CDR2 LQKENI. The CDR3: CASPKGTGQMNTEAFF. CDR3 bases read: TGTGCCAGCCCAAAGGGGACAGGGCAAATGAACACTGAA.

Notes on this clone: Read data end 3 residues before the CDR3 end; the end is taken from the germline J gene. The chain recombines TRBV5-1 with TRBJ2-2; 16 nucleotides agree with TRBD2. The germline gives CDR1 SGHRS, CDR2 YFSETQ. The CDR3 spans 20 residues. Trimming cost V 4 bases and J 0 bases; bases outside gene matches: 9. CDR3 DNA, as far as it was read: TGCGCCAGCAGCCTCAACTCGGGACTAGCGGGAGGGCCGAACACCGGGGAG. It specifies CASSLNSGLAGGPNTGE. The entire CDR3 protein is CASSLNSGLAGGPNTGELFF.

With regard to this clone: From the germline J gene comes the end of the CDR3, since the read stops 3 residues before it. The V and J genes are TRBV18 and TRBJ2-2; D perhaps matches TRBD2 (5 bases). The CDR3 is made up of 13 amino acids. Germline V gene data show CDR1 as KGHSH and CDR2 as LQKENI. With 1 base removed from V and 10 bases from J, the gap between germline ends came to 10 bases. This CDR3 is CASSPRSAAELFF. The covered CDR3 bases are TGTGCCAGCTCACCACGTTCAGCGGCGGAG.

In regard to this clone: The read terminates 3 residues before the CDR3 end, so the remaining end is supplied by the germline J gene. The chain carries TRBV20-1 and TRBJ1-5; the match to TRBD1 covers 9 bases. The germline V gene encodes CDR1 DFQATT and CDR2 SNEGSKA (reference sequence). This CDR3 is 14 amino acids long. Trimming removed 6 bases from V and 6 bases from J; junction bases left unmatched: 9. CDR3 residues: CSARDRGYVQPQHF. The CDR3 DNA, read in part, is TGCAGTGCCCGAGACAGGGGGTATGTTCAGCCC.